The sequence of this T cell receptor (beta chain) was determined in a study of cytomegalovirus exposure and HLA in healthy donors. Points on this clone: The antigen is unknown.

Study outcomes and limitations: It was likely that a cluster of highly shared sequence variants was a sequencing artifact. TCR beta V segments were, for the most part, productive about 87% or about 30% of the time in an earlier analysis.

Per germline, CDR1 SGHDT and CDR2 YYEEEE. Trimming cost V 0 bases and J 1 base, with 11 bases left between them. The CDR3 extends over 16 amino acids. The PCR used 60 Vbeta and 13 Jbeta primers. Clones were sequenced by immunoSEQ multiplex PCR, and TCRdb holds only the in-frame ones, with some missing. The sample records approximately 170,000 clones, over 70% being singletons. The origin of this receptor is a man aged 50-60 years in good health and CMV-seropositive. The chain joins TRBV5-6 to TRBJ2-1, with D perhaps TRBD2 (6 bases). The sequenced sample consisted of PBMCs. CDR3 loop: CASSLGGINSYNEQFF. For the CDR3, the DNA is TGTGCCAGCAGCTTGGGCGGGATAAATTCCTACAATGAGCAGTTCTTC.